The rows below give T cell receptor beta chains drawn from one sample of a study of PD-1 blockade in classical Hodgkin lymphoma. Measured with immunoSEQ multiplex PCR; TCRdb has only the in-frame clones, and not every one. Among more than 15,000 clones, about 92% were seen once, and the ten largest hold 0.5% to 0.55%. Sequenced sample: CD4+ T cells from blood. The receptor set was obtained from a human donor with classical Hodgkin lymphoma. CDR3s include the opening cysteine and the closing phenylalanine or tryptophan. A D gene is named only where the DNA matches it firmly.

j_call v_call d_call cdr3_aa cdr3_nt
TRBJ1-2 TRBV20-1 - CSASQAGTF TGCAGTGCTAGTCAGGCGGGCACCTTC
TRBJ2-5 TRBV25-1 - CASSESRRETQYF TGTGCCAGCAGTGAATCCCGCCGGGAGACCCAGTACTTC
TRBJ1-1 TRBV2 TRBD1 CASREDRVETEAFF TGTGCCAGCAGGGAGGACAGGGTGGAAACTGAAGCTTTCTTT
TRBJ2-1 TRBV6-1 TRBD2 CATAGTSGSEQFF TGTGCCACCGCCGGGACTAGCGGGAGTGAGCAGTTCTTC
TRBJ2-5 TRBV4-1 - CASSLGVTETQYF TGCGCCAGCAGCCTGGGGGTAACAGAGACCCAGTACTTC
TRBJ2-3 TRBV14 - CASSQDLRAVDTQYF TGTGCCAGCAGCCAAGATCTTCGGGCAGTAGATACGCAGTATTTT
TRBJ2-7 TRBV13 - CASSLSGQPYEQYF TGTGCCAGCAGCTTATCCGGACAGCCCTACGAGCAGTACTTC
TRBJ1-5 TRBV28 - CASSLGGKGGRYRNQPQHF TGTGCCAGCAGTTTGGGGGGGAAGGGAGGGAGGTATCGCAATCAGCCCCAGCATTTT
TRBJ2-2 TRBV30 TRBD2 CAWRLAGDTGELFF TGTGCCTGGAGACTAGCGGGCGACACCGGGGAGCTGTTTTTT
TRBJ1-2 TRBV30 - CAWTLAGSNTF TGTGCCTGGACCCTGGCAGGAAGTAACACCTTC
TRBJ1-5 TRBV11-3 TRBD1 CASTLGDRGGQPQHF TGTGCCAGCACTTTAGGTGACAGGGGTGGGCAGCCCCAGCATTTT